This T cell receptor beta chain originates from a study of identical twins. TCRdb independently ran MiXCR on the 5' RACE reads; one entry per CDR3 protein. This sample has hundreds of thousands of distinct CDR3 sequences, with roughly an eighth found just once. The same sample was also studied in work on yellow fever vaccine responses in identical twins.

This sequence was found in a young woman in good health. Sequencing used PBMCs.

In DNA form, the CDR3 reads TGCAGTGCTTACGGGGGGGTCACAGATACGCAGTATTTT. Amino acids: CSAYGGVTDTQYF. The chain recombines TRBV20-1 with TRBJ2-3, with 8 bases lining up with TRBD2. Germline loops: CDR1 DFQATT, CDR2 SNEGSKA (reference sequence). The CDR3 loop spans 13 amino acids. V was pared by 5 bases and J by 2 bases, with 3 bases of the junction left unmatched.